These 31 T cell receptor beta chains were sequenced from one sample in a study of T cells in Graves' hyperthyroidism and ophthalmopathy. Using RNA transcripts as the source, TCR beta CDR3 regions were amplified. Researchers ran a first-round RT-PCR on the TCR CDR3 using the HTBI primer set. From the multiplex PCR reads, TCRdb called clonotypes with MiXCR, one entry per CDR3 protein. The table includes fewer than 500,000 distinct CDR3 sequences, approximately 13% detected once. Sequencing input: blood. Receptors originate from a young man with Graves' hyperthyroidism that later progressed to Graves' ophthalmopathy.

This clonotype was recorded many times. CDR3 sequence reads: CSARDLQNSPLHF. The CDR3 DNA reads as TGCAGTGCTAGAGATCTTCAGAATTCACCCCTCCACTTT. V gene TRBV20-1 combines with J gene TRBJ1-6; no firm D call. CDR1 is DFQATT, CDR2 SNEGSKA, per germline (reference sequence). V lost 0 bases and J lost 7, with 7 bases in between. The CDR3 covers 13 residues.

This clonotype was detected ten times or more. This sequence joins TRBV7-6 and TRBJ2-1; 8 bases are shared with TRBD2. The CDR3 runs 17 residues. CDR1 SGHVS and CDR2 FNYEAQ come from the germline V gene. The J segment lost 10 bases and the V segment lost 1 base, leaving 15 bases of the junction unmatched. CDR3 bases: TGTGCCAGCAGCTTAGGACGTCGACTAGCGAACAATGAGGAGCAGTTCTTC. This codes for CASSLGRRLANNEEQFF. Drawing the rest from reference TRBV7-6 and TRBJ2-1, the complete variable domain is GAGVSQSPRYKVTKRGQDVALRCDPISGHVSLYWYRQALGQGPEFLTYFNYEAQQDKSGLPNDRFSAERPEGSISTLTIQRTEQRDSAMYRCASSLGRRLANNEEQFFGPGTRLTVL.

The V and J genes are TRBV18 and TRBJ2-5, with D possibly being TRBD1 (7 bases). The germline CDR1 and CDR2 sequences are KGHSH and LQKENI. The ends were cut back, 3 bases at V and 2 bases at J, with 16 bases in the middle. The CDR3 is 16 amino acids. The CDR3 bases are TGTGCCAGCTCACCCATGGAGGGGGCTGGGCAAGAGACCCAGTACTTC. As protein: CASSPMEGAGQETQYF.

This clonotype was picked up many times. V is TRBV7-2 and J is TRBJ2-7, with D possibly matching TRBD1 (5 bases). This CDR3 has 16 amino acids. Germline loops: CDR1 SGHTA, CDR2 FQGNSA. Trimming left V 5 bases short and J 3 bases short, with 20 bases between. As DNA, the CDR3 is TGTGCCAGCAGCATTAAGACAGACGTTAGCTACTACGAGCAGTACTTC. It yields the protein CASSIKTDVSYYEQYF. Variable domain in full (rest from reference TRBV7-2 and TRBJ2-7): GAGVSQSPSNKVTEKGKDVELRCDPISGHTALYWYRQSLGQGLEFLIYFQGNSAPDKSGLPSDRFSAERTGGSVSTLTIQRTQQEDSAVYLCASSIKTDVSYYEQYFGPGTRLTVT.

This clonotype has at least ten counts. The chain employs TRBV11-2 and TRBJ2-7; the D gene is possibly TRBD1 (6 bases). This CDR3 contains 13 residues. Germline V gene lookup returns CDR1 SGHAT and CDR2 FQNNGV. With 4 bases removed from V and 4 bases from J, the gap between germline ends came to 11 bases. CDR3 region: CASSSGTFYEQYF. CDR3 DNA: TGTGCCAGCAGCTCCGGGACATTTTACGAGCAGTACTTC. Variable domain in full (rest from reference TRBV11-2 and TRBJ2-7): EAGVAQSPRYKIIEKRQSVAFWCNPISGHATLYWYQQILGQGPKLLIQFQNNGVVDDSQLPKDRFSAERLKGVDSTLKIQPAKLEDSAVYLCASSSGTFYEQYFGPGTRLTVT.

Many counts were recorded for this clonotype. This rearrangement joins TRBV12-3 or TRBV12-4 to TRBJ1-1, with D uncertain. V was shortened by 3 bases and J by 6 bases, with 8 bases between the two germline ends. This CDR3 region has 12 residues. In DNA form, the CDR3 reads TGTGCCAGCAGTTTCACTCCCGCTGAAGCTTTCTTT. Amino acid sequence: CASSFTPAEAFF.

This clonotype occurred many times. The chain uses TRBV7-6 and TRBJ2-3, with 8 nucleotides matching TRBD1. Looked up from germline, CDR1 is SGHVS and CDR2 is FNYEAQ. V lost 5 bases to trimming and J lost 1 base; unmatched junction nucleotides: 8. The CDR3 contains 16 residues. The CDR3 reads CASSPLQGGGTDTQYF. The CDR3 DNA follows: TGTGCCAGCAGCCCCCTACAGGGGGGTGGCACAGATACGCAGTATTTT.

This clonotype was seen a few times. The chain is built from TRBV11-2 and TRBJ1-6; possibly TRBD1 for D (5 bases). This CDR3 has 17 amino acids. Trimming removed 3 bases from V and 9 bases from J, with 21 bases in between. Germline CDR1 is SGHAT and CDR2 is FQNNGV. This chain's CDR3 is CASSFRLGGQGASPLHF. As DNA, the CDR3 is TGTGCCAGCAGCTTTCGACTTGGCGGGCAGGGAGCTTCACCCCTCCACTTT.

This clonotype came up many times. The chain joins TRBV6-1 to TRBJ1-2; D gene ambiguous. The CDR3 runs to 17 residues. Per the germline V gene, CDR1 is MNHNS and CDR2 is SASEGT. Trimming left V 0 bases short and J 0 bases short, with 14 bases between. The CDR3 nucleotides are TGTGCCAGCAGTGAAGCGAGGGCAGTGAGAGCTAACTATGGCTACACCTTC. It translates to CASSEARAVRANYGYTF.

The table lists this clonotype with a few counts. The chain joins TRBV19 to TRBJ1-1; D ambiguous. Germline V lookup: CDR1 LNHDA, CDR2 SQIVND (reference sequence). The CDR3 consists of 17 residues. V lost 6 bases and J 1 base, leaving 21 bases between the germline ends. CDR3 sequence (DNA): TGTGCCAGTAGGGCCCTGGGTCAGGCCAGTCCGAACACTGAAGCTTTCTTT. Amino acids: CASRALGQASPNTEAFF.

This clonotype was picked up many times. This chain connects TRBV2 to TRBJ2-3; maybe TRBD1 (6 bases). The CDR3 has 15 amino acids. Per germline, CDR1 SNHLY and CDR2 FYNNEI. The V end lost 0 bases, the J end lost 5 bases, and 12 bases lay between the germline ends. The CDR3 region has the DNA TGTGCCAGCAGTGAAGCGAGCAGGGGTGGAGATACGCAGTATTTT. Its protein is CASSEASRGGDTQYF.

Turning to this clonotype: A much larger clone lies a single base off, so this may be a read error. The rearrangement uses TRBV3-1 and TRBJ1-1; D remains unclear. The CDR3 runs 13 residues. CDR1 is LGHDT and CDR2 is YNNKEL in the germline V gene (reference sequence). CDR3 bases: TGCGCCAGCAGTCAGTCGAACGGCCTGCGAGCTTTCTTT. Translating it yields CASSQSNGLRAFF.

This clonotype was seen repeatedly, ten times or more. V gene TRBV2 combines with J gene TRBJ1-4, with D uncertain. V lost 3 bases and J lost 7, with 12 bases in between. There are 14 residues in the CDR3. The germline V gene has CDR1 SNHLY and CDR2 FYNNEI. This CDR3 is CASSEGVGSEKLFF. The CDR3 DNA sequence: TGTGCCAGCAGTGAGGGAGTTGGAAGTGAAAAACTGTTTTTT.

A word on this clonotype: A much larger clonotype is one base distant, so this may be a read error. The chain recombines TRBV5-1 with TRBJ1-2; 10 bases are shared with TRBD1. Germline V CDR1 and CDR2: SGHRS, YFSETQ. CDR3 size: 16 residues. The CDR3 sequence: CANSLSETGGRYGYTF. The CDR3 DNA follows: TGCGCCAACAGCTTGTCCGAGACAGGGGGCCGGTATGGCTACACCTTC.

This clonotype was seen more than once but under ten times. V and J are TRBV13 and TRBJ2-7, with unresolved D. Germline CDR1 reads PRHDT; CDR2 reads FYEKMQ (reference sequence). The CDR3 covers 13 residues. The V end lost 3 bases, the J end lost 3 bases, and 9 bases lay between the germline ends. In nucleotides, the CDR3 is TGTGCCAGCAGCTTTTCCTCCAACTACGAGCAGTACTTC. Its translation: CASSFSSNYEQYF.

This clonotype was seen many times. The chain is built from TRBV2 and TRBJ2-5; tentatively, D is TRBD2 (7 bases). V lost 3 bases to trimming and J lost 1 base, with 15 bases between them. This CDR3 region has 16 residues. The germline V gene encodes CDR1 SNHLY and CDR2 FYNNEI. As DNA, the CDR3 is TGTGCCAGCAGTGAGACACAAGGGGGGGTCCAAGAGACCCAGTACTTC. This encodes CASSETQGGVQETQYF. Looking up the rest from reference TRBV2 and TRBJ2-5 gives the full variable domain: EPEVTQTPSHQVTQMGQEVILRCVPISNHLYFYWYRQILGQKVEFLVSFYNNEISEKSEIFDDQFSVERPDGSNFTLKIRSTKLEDSAMYFCASSETQGGVQETQYFGPGTRLLVL.

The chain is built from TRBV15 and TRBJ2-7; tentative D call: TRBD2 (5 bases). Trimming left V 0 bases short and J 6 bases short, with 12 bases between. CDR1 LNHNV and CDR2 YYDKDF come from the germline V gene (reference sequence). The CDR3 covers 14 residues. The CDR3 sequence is CATSRDLARGEQYF. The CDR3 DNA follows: TGTGCCACCAGCAGAGATCTTGCCCGGGGCGAGCAGTACTTC.

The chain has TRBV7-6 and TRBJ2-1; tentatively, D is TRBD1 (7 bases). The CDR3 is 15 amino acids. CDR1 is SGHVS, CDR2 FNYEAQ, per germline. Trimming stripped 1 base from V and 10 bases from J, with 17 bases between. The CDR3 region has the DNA TGTGCCAGCAGCTTAGGCGGTGGAGGGGGCGGGGAGCAGTTCTTC. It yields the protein CASSLGGGGGGEQFF.

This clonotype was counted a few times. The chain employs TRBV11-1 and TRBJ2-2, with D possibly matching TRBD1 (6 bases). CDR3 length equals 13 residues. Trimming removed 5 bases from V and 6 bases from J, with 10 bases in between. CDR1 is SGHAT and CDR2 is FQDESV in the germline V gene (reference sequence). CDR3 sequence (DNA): TGTGCCAGCAGCAACAGGGAAGCCGGGGAGCTGTTTTTT. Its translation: CASSNREAGELFF.

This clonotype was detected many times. DNA for the CDR3: TGTGCCAGTCGCGGGACAGGGTCCTACGAGCAGTACTTC. Protein product: CASRGTGSYEQYF. The genes are TRBV2 and TRBJ2-7, with 9 bases that match TRBD1. V was clipped by 9 bases and J by 1 base; unmatched bases: 4. The CDR3 contains 13 residues. Per germline, CDR1 SNHLY and CDR2 FYNNEI.

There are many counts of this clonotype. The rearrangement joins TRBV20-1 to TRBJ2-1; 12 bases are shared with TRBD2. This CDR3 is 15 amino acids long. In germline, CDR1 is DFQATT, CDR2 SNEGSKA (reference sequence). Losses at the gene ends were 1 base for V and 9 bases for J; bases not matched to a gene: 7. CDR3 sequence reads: CSARATSGGRSEQFF. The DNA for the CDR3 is TGCAGTGCTAGAGCGACTAGCGGGGGCCGGAGTGAGCAGTTCTTC.

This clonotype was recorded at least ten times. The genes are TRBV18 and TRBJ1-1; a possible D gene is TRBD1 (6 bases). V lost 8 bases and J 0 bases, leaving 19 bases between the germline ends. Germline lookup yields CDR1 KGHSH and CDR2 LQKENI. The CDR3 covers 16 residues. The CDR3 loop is CASQNSLDRMNTEAFF. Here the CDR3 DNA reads TGTGCCAGCCAGAATTCCCTTGACAGGATGAACACTGAAGCTTTCTTT. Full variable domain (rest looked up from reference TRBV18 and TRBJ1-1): NAGVMQNPRHLVRRRGQEARLRCSPMKGHSHVYWYRQLPEEGLKFMVYLQKENIIDESGMPKERFSAEFPKEGPSILRIQQVVRGDSAAYFCASQNSLDRMNTEAFFGQGTRLTVV.

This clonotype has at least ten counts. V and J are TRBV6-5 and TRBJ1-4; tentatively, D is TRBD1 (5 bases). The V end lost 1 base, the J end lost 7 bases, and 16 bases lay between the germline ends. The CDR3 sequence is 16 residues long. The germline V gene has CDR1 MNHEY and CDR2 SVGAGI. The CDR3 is CASSYFLGGGPEKLFF. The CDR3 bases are TGTGCCAGCAGTTACTTCCTCGGGGGAGGCCCTGAAAAACTGTTTTTT.

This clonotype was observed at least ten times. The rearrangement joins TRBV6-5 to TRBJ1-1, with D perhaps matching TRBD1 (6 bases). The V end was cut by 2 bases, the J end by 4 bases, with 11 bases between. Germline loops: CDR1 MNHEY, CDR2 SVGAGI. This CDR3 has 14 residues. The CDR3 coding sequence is TGTGCCAGCAGTTACAAAGGGGGGGGCACTGAAGCTTTCTTT. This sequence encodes CASSYKGGGTEAFF.

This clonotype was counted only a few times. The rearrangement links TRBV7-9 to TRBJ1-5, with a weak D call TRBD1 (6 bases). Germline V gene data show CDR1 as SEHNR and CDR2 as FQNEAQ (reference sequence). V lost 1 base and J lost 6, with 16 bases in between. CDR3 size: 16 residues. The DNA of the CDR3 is TGTGCCAGCAGCTTAGTAGTAGGGGGTATGCGTCAGCCCCAGCATTTT. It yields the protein CASSLVVGGMRQPQHF.

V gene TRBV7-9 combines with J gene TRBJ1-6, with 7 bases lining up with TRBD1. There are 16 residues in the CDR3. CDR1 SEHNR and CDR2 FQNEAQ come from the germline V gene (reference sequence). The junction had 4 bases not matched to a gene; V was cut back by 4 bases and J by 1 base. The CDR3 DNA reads TGTGCCAGCAGCTCCGAGGGGGCTTCCTATAATTCACCCCTCCACTTT. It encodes CASSSEGASYNSPLHF.

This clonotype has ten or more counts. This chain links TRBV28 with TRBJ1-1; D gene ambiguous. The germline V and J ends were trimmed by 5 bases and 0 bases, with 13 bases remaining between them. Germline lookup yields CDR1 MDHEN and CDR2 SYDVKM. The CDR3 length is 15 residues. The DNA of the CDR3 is TGTGCCAGCAGTAGTTTAGGCGACGTGAACACTGAAGCTTTCTTT. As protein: CASSSLGDVNTEAFF.

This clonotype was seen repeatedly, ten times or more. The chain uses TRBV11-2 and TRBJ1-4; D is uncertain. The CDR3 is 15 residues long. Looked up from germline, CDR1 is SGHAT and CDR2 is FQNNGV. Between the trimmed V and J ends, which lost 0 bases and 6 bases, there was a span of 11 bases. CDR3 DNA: TGTGCCAGCAGCTTAGATCCGGGGAGACATGAAAAACTGTTTTTT. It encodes CASSLDPGRHEKLFF.

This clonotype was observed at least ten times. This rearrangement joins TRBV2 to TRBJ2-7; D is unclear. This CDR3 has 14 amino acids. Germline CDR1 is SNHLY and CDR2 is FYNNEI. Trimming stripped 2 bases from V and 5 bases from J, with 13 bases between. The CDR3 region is CASSEWTPGDEQYF. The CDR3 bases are TGTGCCAGCAGTGAATGGACCCCTGGGGACGAGCAGTACTTC.

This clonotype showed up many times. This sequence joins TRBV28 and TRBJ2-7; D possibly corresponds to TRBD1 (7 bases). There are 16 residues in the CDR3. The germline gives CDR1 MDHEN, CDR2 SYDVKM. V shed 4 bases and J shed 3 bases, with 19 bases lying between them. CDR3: CASSSFRGTDLYEQYF. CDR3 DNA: TGTGCCAGCAGTTCCTTCCGCGGGACAGACCTCTACGAGCAGTACTTC.

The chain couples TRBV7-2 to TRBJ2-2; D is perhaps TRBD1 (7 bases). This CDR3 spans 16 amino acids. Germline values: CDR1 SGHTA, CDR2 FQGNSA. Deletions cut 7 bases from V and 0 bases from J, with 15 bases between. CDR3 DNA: TGTGCCAGCACCTTTGGAGGGGGCTCGAACACCGGGGAGCTGTTTTTT. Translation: CASTFGGGSNTGELFF.